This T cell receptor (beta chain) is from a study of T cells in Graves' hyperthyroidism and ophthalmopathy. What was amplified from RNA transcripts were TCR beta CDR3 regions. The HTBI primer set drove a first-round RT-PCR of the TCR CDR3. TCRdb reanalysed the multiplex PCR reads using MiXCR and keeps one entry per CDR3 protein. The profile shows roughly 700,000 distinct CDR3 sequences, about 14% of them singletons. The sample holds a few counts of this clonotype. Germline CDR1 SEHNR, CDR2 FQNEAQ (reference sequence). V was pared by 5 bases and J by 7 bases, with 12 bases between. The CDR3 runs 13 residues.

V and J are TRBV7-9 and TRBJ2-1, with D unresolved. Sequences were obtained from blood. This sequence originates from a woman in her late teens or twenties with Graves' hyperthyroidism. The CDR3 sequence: CASSIGSGNEQFF. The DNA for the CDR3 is TGTGCCAGCAGCATAGGTTCCGGGAATGAGCAGTTCTTC.